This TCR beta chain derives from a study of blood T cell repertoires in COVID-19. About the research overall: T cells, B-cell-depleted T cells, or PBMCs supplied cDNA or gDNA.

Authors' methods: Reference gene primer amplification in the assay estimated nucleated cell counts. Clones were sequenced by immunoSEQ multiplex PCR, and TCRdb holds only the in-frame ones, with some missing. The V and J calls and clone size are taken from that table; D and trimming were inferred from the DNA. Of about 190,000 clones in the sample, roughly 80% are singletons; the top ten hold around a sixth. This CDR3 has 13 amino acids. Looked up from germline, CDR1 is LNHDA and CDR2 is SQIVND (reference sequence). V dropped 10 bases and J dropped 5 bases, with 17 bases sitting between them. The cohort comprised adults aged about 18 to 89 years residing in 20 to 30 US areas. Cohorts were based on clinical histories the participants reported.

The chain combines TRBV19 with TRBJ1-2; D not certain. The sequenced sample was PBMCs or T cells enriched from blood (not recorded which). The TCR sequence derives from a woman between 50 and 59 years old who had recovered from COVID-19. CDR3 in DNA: TGTGCCACCGCGGACCGAGGGCTTTATGGCTACACCTTC. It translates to CATADRGLYGYTF.